The sequence of this TCR beta chain was determined in a study of Graves' ophthalmopathy and Graves' hyperthyroidism. Study overall: Peripheral blood was gathered at first diagnosis, ahead of any treatment whatsoever. Study-wide points: Clonotypes were expanded in thyroid at above 0.001 frequency, and most also appeared in blood.

This clonotype was picked up one time. The antigen is unknown. Investigators amplified TCR beta CDR3 regions from RNA transcripts. After a first-round RT-PCR with HTBI primers, a second-round multiplex PCR was run. TCRdb itself ran the multiplex PCR reads through MiXCR, one entry per CDR3 protein. The table lists some 520,000 distinct CDR3 sequences, about 15% of them singletons. Germline V lookup: CDR1 SGHAT, CDR2 FQNNGV. Trimming took 3 bases from V and 0 from J, leaving 9 bases between them. The CDR3 runs 14 residues. What was sequenced was blood. The receptor comes from a woman in her 30s with Graves' ophthalmopathy. The J gene is TRBJ2-7, the V gene TRBV11-2; a possible D gene is TRBD2 (5 bases). CDR3 residues: CASSFGGISYEQYF. The CDR3 nucleotides read TGTGCCAGCAGCTTTGGAGGTATCTCCTACGAGCAGTACTTC.